These 31 T cell receptor beta chains originate from one sample sequenced in a study of cytomegalovirus exposure and HLA in healthy donors. Primers for the PCR totalled 60 Vbeta and 13 Jbeta. The assay was immunoSEQ multiplex PCR, and TCRdb's table has in-frame clones only and misses some. Of approximately 190,000 clones in the sample, 55% to 75% were seen once. Sequenced input: PBMCs. The source is a middle-aged man in good health and CMV-seropositive.

This rearrangement joins TRBV7-8 to TRBJ1-2, with TRBD1 identical over 11 bases. Germline CDR1 SGHVS, CDR2 FQNEAQ. The V segment lost 3 bases and the J segment 8 bases; nucleotides outside the gene matches: 8. There are 15 residues in the CDR3. For the CDR3, the DNA is TGTGCCAGCAGCTTCCGGACAGGGGGCTTGTGGGGCTACACCTTC. Encoded protein: CASSFRTGGLWGYTF. Full variable domain (remainder filled in from reference TRBV7-8 and TRBJ1-2): GAGVSQSPRYKVAKRGQDVALRCDPISGHVSLFWYQQALGQGPEFLTYFQNEAQLDKSGLPSDRFFAERPEGSVSTLKIQRTQQEDSAVYLCASSFRTGGLWGYTFGSGTRLTVV.

This sequence joins TRBV5-8 and TRBJ1-2, with 7 nucleotides matching TRBD1. V shed 2 bases, J shed 6 bases, and the junction held 10 bases outside the gene matches. This CDR3 is built from 15 residues. Germline assignment: CDR1 SGHTS and CDR2 YDEGEE. The CDR3 DNA reads as TGTGCCAGCAGCTTCCGAACAGGGGCAGAGGATGGCTACACCTTC. Residues: CASSFRTGAEDGYTF.

The chain has TRBV2 and TRBJ2-1, with 7 bases lining up with TRBD1. CDR1 SNHLY and CDR2 FYNNEI come from the germline V gene. Unmatched junction bases numbered 5, after V lost 6 bases and J lost 0 bases. The CDR3 runs 15 residues. The CDR3 reads CASRDRTSSYNEQFF. The CDR3 bases are TGTGCCAGCAGGGACAGGACGAGCTCCTACAATGAGCAGTTCTTC.

This clone has more than one count but fewer than ten. The V and J genes are TRBV10-2 and TRBJ2-3; D may be TRBD1 (5 bases). Germline CDR1 is WSHSY and CDR2 is SAAADI. The CDR3 runs to 15 residues. V was cut by 6 bases and J by 2 bases, with 15 bases left in between. The CDR3 spells CASRRQPPPTDTQYF. As DNA, the CDR3 is TGCGCCAGCAGACGACAGCCACCACCCACAGATACGCAGTATTTT.

The rearrangement links TRBV7-4 to TRBJ2-3, with 7 bases matching TRBD1. Trimming removed 3 bases from V and 7 bases from J; junction bases left unmatched: 7. The CDR3 runs to 14 residues. Germline V gene sequence: CDR1 SGHVT, CDR2 SQSDAQ. CDR3 in amino acids: CASSFFQGVNTQYF. Written as DNA, the CDR3 is TGTGCCAGCAGCTTTTTCCAGGGGGTAAATACGCAGTATTTT.

V usage is TRBV10-3 and J usage is TRBJ1-5, with 7 bases lining up with TRBD1. The CDR3 covers 14 residues. CDR1 is ENHRY, CDR2 SYGVKD, per germline. V lost 10 bases and J lost 4; bases outside the gene matches: 10. CDR3 bases: TGTGCCACACAACCGGGACAGAAGAATCAGCCCCAGCATTTT. Residues: CATQPGQKNQPQHF.

The chain recombines TRBV7-8 with TRBJ2-7; 8 nucleotides match TRBD2. The CDR3 loop spans 18 amino acids. The germline gives CDR1 SGHVS, CDR2 FQNEAQ. V lost 2 bases, J lost 0 bases, and 12 bases stayed unmatched. The CDR3: CASSLLRKGLGSSYEQYF. CDR3 sequence (DNA): TGTGCCAGCAGCTTACTCCGAAAGGGACTAGGTTCCTCCTACGAGCAGTACTTC.

The V call is TRBV2, the J call TRBJ2-5; 12 bases are a match to TRBD2. The CDR3 has 16 residues. The V gene end was trimmed by 7 bases and the J gene end by 0 bases; junction bases not matched to a gene: 6. Germline V gene sequence: CDR1 SNHLY, CDR2 FYNNEI. The CDR3 spells CASITGLAGYQETQYF. The CDR3 DNA follows: TGTGCCAGCATCACCGGACTAGCGGGGTACCAAGAGACCCAGTACTTC.

This clone showed up just once. The chain employs TRBV5-1 and TRBJ1-1; a weak D match, TRBD1 (5 bases). The germline V gene has CDR1 SGHRS and CDR2 YFSETQ. V gave up 4 bases and J gave up 4 bases, with 17 bases separating them. The CDR3 extends over 15 amino acids. DNA for the CDR3: TGCGCCAGCAGCCCAAACGGGGGTGGGAGCACTGAAGCTTTCTTT. Residues: CASSPNGGGSTEAFF.

The chain combines TRBV7-8 with TRBJ1-3; 7 bases line up with TRBD1. Trimming took 1 base from V and 0 from J; bases not matched to a gene: 9. The CDR3 totals 18 residues. The germline gives CDR1 SGHVS, CDR2 FQNEAQ. The CDR3 DNA reads TGTGCCAGCAGCTTAGTGAGGACAGGACCGAGCTCTGGAAACACCATATATTTT. Protein sequence: CASSLVRTGPSSGNTIYF.

This clone showed up just a few times. DNA for the CDR3: TGTGCCAGCAGTCCCCAGGGCCCTGGGGCCAACGTCCTGACTTTC. Translation: CASSPQGPGANVLTF. The chain recombines TRBV6-1 with TRBJ2-6; maybe TRBD1 (5 bases). Germline CDR1 MNHNS, CDR2 SASEGT. The V gene lost 5 bases and the J gene lost 2 bases, with 10 bases spanning the gap. This CDR3 region has 15 residues.

V usage is TRBV14 and J usage is TRBJ2-3; D gene unclear. Germline V gene data show CDR1 as SGHDN and CDR2 as FVKESK. The CDR3 contains 13 residues. With 6 bases removed from V and 1 base from J, the gap between germline ends came to 8 bases. The CDR3 is CASRLTGTDTQYF. The DNA for the CDR3 is TGTGCCAGCAGACTTACAGGCACAGATACGCAGTATTTT. Full variable domain (rest looked up from reference TRBV14 and TRBJ2-3): EAGVTQFPSHSVIEKGQTVTLRCDPISGHDNLYWYRRVMGKEIKFLLHFVKESKQDESGMPNNRFLAERTGGTYSTLKVQPAELEDSGVYFCASRLTGTDTQYFGPGTRLTVL.

This clone has only a few counts. V gene TRBV5-8 combines with J gene TRBJ1-2, with a tentative D call TRBD1 (6 bases). Trimming stripped 4 bases from V and 4 bases from J, with 14 bases between. The germline gives CDR1 SGHTS, CDR2 YDEGEE. The CDR3 has 14 amino acids. This CDR3 reads CASSHARDIYGYTF. The CDR3 nucleotides are TGTGCCAGCAGCCACGCCCGGGACATCTATGGCTACACCTTC.

The V gene is TRBV7-3, the J gene TRBJ1-2; D is unresolved. CDR1 and CDR2 from the germline V gene are SGHTA and FQGTGA. The V gene lost 5 bases and the J gene lost 8 bases, with 15 bases spanning the gap. CDR3 length: 13 residues. CDR3 nucleotide sequence: TGTGCCAGCAGCCCGAATGCGGGGAGGGGCTACACCTTC. This codes for CASSPNAGRGYTF.

The chain combines TRBV18 with TRBJ2-7; 9 bases agree with TRBD1. The CDR3 length is 12 residues. The germline V gene has CDR1 KGHSH and CDR2 LQKENI. The ends lost 6 bases at V and 6 bases at J; junction bases unmatched: 3. Written as DNA, the CDR3 is TGTGCCAGCTCGGGGACAGGGTCCGAGCAGTACTTC. Protein product: CASSGTGSEQYF.

This clone appeared once. This sequence joins TRBV7-2 and TRBJ1-2, with D possibly being TRBD1 (5 bases). Trimming removed 1 base at V and 4 bases at J, with 10 bases between. This CDR3 has 14 amino acids. Germline CDR1 reads SGHTA; CDR2 reads FQGNSA. The CDR3 spells CASSLETDIYGYTF. CDR3 bases: TGTGCCAGCAGCTTAGAGACGGACATCTATGGCTACACCTTC.

This sequence joins TRBV19 and TRBJ2-5; no reliable D call. Germline-derived CDR1 and CDR2 are LNHDA and SQIVND (reference sequence). The CDR3 extends over 14 amino acids. V gave up 5 bases and J gave up 5 bases, with 15 bases separating them. The CDR3 DNA follows: TGTGCCAGTAGTCTTTCGACTGGCCGGGAGACCCAGTACTTC. It encodes CASSLSTGRETQYF.

V usage is TRBV4-1 and J usage is TRBJ2-1; D remains unclear. The V gene lost 1 base and the J gene lost 9 bases, with 22 bases spanning the gap. This CDR3 spans 17 amino acids. Germline V gene data show CDR1 as MGHRA and CDR2 as YSYEKL. The CDR3 spells CASSQGPNRGFFREQFF. The CDR3 DNA reads as TGCGCCAGCAGCCAAGGGCCGAATAGAGGCTTTTTTCGTGAGCAGTTCTTC.

This clone was found a few times. The chain joins TRBV28 to TRBJ2-7, with 11 positions matching TRBD1. The CDR3 loop spans 15 amino acids. Germline V CDR1 and CDR2: MDHEN, SYDVKM. Losses at the gene ends were 5 bases for V and 5 bases for J; bases not matched to a gene: 8. CDR3 in DNA: TGTGCCAGCAGTGGAACATGGGACAGGGGGGACGAGCAGTACTTC. Translated, it gives CASSGTWDRGDEQYF.

This rearrangement joins TRBV5-5 to TRBJ2-1; D gene ambiguous. The CDR3 is 16 amino acids. V was cut by 3 bases and J by 1 base, with 14 bases left in between. Germline values: CDR1 SGHKS, CDR2 YYEKEE (reference sequence). DNA of the CDR3: TGTGCCAGCAGCTCCCACTACCCCAGTTCCTACAATGAGCAGTTCTTC. Amino acids: CASSSHYPSSYNEQFF.

The chain links TRBV11-2 to TRBJ1-5, with TRBD1 matching over 9 bases. Germline CDR1 and CDR2: SGHAT and FQNNGV. This CDR3 has 15 residues. Losses at the gene ends were 5 bases for V and 5 bases for J; bases not matched to a gene: 7. The chain's CDR3 is CASSPGTGSDQPQHF. The CDR3 DNA sequence: TGTGCCAGCAGCCCAGGGACAGGGTCGGATCAGCCCCAGCATTTT.

CDR3 sequence reads: CASSFGPGGNSPLHF. The CDR3 DNA reads as TGTGCCAGCAGTTTCGGGCCCGGGGGAAATTCACCCCTCCACTTT. This sequence joins TRBV27 and TRBJ1-6; D possibly corresponds to TRBD1 (5 bases). Germline V gene data show CDR1 as MNHEY and CDR2 as SMNVEV (reference sequence). The CDR3 is 15 residues long. Trimming pared 3 bases from V and 7 bases from J, leaving 13 bases between.

The chain carries TRBV11-2 and TRBJ2-1; 10 bases line up with TRBD2. The germline V gene has CDR1 SGHAT and CDR2 FQNNGV. The trim removed 4 bases at V and 8 bases at J, leaving 5 bases unmatched. The CDR3 has 14 residues. The CDR3 protein is CASSSSGGAHEQFF. The CDR3 DNA follows: TGTGCCAGCAGCTCCAGCGGGGGGGCACATGAGCAGTTCTTC.

V and J are TRBV4-1 and TRBJ2-7; 7 nucleotides align to TRBD2. Germline CDR1 and CDR2: MGHRA and YSYEKL. This CDR3 contains 15 residues. After removal of 1 base from V and 2 bases from J, the junction contained 5 bases not matched to a gene. The CDR3 nucleotides are TGCGCCAGCAGCCAAGGAGGAGGGAGGGCCTACGAGCAGTACTTC. Amino acids: CASSQGGGRAYEQYF.

This clone showed up just a few times. The J gene is TRBJ2-3, the V gene TRBV10-3; 12 bases line up with TRBD1. Germline V gene sequence: CDR1 ENHRY, CDR2 SYGVKD. The CDR3 spans 14 residues. V was pared by 6 bases and J by 3 bases, with 1 base of the junction left unmatched. CDR3 residues: CAIRGQGATDTQYF. CDR3 nucleotide sequence: TGTGCCATCAGGGGACAGGGGGCGACAGATACGCAGTATTTT.

This clone turned up a few times. The rearrangement uses TRBV9 and TRBJ2-5; 11 bases align to TRBD2. Looked up from germline, CDR1 is SGDLS and CDR2 is YYNGEE. V lost 4 bases to trimming and J lost 5 bases; unmatched junction nucleotides: 13. The CDR3 length is 17 residues. In DNA, the CDR3 is TGTGCCAGCAGCACTAGGGGGTCGGCTAGCGGGGGGGAGACCCAGTACTTC. This encodes CASSTRGSASGGETQYF.

This clone appeared a single time. This chain uses TRBV7-2 with TRBJ1-3, with 10 bases identical to TRBD1. There are 14 residues in the CDR3. The ends lost 5 bases at V and 8 bases at J; junction bases unmatched: 6. Germline V lookup: CDR1 SGHTA, CDR2 FQGNSA. Written as DNA, the CDR3 is TGTGCCAGCAGCCCCGGGACAGGGGTGGACACCATATATTTT. It is translated as CASSPGTGVDTIYF.

This clone was seen a single time. This rearrangement joins TRBV5-4 to TRBJ1-6, with D tentatively TRBD1 (5 bases). The germline V gene encodes CDR1 SGHNT and CDR2 YYREEE (reference sequence). The V end was cut by 0 bases, the J end by 8 bases, with 9 bases between. This CDR3 is 14 amino acids long. CDR3 coding DNA: TGTGCCAGCAGCTTGGTCAGGGATGATTCACCCCTCCACTTT. Translated, it gives CASSLVRDDSPLHF.

This rearrangement joins TRBV13 to TRBJ2-1; no clear D gene. V gave up 4 bases and J gave up 0 bases, with 7 bases separating them. This CDR3 has 14 amino acids. Germline V lookup: CDR1 PRHDT, CDR2 FYEKMQ (reference sequence). In nucleotides, the CDR3 is TGTGCCAGCAGCTCTTTTAGCTCCTACAATGAGCAGTTCTTC. This encodes CASSSFSSYNEQFF.

About this clone: Additional DNA sequences in this sample encode the identical CDR3. CDR3: CIHQGGGGYTF. The CDR3 DNA is TGCATCCACCAGGGGGGAGGTGGCTACACCTTC. The V and J genes are TRBV20-1 and TRBJ1-2; 7 bases match TRBD1. The CDR3 consists of 11 residues. The germline gives CDR1 DFQATT, CDR2 SNEGSKA (reference sequence).

V gene TRBV5-1 combines with J gene TRBJ1-1; 7 nucleotides match TRBD1. The CDR3 has 13 amino acids. V trimming: 7 bases; J trimming: 1 base; junction bases outside the gene matches: 4. CDR1 and CDR2 from the germline V gene are SGHRS and YFSETQ. Written as DNA, the CDR3 is TGCGCCAGCTCGGGACAGACGAACACTGAAGCTTTCTTT. Translated, it gives CASSGQTNTEAFF. Together with reference TRBV5-1 and TRBJ1-1, the CDR3 gives the full variable domain: KAGVTQTPRYLIKTRGQQVTLSCSPISGHRSVSWYQQTPGQGLQFLFEYFSETQRNKGNFPGRFSGRQFSNSRSEMNVSTLELGDSALYLCASSGQTNTEAFFGQGTRLTVV.